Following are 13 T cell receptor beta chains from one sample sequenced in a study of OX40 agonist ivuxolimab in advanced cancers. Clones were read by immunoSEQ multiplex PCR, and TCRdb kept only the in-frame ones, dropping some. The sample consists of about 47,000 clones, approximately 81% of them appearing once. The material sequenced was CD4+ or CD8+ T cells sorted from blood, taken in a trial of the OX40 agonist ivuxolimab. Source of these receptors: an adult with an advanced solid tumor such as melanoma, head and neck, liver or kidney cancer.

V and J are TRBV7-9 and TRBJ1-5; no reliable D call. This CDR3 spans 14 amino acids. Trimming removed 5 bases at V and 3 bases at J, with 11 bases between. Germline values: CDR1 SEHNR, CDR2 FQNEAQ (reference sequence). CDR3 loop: CASSPDRTNQPQHF. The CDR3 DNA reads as TGTGCCAGCAGCCCCGACCGGACCAATCAGCCCCAGCATTTT.

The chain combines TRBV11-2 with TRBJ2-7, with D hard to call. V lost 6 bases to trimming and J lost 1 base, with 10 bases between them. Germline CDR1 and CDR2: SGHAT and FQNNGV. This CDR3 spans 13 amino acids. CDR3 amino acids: CASSPAGSYEQYF. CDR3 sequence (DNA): TGTGCCAGCAGTCCTGCAGGATCCTACGAGCAGTACTTC. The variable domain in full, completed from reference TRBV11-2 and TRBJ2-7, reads EAGVAQSPRYKIIEKRQSVAFWCNPISGHATLYWYQQILGQGPKLLIQFQNNGVVDDSQLPKDRFSAERLKGVDSTLKIQPAKLEDSAVYLCASSPAGSYEQYFGPGTRLTVT.

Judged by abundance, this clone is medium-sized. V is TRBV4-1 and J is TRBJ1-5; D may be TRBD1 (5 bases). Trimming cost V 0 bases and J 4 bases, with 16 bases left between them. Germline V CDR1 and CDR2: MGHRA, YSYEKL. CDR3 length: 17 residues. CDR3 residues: CASSQEGVRGTNQPQHF. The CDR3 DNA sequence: TGCGCCAGCAGCCAAGAGGGGGTTCGGGGCACAAATCAGCCCCAGCATTTT.

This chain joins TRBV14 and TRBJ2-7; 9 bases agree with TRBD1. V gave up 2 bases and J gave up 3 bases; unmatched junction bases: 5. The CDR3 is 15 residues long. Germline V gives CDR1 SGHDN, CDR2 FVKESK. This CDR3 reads CASSQRTGANYEQYF. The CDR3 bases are TGTGCCAGCAGCCAAAGGACAGGGGCCAACTACGAGCAGTACTTC.

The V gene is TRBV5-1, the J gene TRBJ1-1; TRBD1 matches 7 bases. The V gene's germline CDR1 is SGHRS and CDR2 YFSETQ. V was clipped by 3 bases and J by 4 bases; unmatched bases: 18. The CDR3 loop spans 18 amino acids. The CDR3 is CASSWPDEGGIRATEAFF. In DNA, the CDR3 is TGCGCCAGCAGCTGGCCCGACGAAGGGGGCATTAGGGCCACTGAAGCTTTCTTT.

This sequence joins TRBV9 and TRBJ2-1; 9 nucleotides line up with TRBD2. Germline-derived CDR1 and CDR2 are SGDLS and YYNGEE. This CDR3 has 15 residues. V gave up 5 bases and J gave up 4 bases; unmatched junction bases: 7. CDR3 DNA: TGTGCCAGCAGTATAGCGGGAGAGTGGTACAATGAGCAGTTCTTC. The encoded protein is CASSIAGEWYNEQFF.

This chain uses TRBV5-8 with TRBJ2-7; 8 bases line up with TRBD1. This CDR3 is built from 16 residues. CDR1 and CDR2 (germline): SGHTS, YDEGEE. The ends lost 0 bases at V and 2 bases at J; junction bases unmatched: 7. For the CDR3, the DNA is TGTGCCAGCAGCTTGGCCAGTCAGGGGGCGGCCTACGAGCAGTACTTC. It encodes CASSLASQGAAYEQYF.

The CDR3, as DNA: TGTGCCAGCAGCCAGGGGGAGGGTTATGATACGCAGTATTTT. Its protein is CASSQGEGYDTQYF. The V gene is TRBV4-2, the J gene TRBJ2-3; 7 bases align to TRBD2. J gave up 6 bases and V 3 bases, and 6 bases lay outside the gene matches. Germline CDR1 is LGHNA and CDR2 is YNFKEQ. The CDR3 runs to 14 residues.

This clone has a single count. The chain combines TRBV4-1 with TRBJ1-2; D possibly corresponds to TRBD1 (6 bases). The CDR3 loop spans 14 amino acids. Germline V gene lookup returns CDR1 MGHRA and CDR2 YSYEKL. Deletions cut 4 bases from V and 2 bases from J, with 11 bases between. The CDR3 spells CASSLGQLNYGYTF. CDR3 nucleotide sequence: TGCGCCAGCAGCCTGGGACAACTGAACTATGGCTACACCTTC.

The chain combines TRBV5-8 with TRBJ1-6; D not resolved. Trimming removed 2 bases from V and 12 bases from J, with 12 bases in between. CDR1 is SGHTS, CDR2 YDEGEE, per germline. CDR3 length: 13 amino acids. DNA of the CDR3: TGTGCCAGCAGCTTTCCCCTAGGCGGACCCCTCCACTTT. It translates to CASSFPLGGPLHF.

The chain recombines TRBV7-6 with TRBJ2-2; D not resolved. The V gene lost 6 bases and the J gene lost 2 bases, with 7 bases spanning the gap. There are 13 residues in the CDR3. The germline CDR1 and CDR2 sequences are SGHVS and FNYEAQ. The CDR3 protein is CASRDANTGELFF. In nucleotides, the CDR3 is TGTGCCAGCAGGGACGCAAACACCGGGGAGCTGTTTTTT.

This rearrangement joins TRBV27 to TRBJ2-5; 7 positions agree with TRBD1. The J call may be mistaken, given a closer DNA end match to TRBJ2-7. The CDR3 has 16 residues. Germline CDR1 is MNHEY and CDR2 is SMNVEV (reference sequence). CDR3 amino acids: CASSLSTGLSYYEQYF. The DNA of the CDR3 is TGTGCCAGCAGTTTGTCGACAGGGCTTTCATACTACGAGCAGTACTTC.

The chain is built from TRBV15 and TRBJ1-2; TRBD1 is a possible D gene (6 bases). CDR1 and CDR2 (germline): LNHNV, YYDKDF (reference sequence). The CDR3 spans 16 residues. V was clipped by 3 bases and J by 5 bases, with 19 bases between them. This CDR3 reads CATSSPSQTGVYGYTF. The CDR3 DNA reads TGTGCCACCAGCAGCCCCTCTCAGACAGGAGTTTATGGCTACACCTTC.